This record looks at one T cell receptor (beta chain) sequence and its context. The source of the sample is a study of blood T cell repertoires in COVID-19. Study context: Acute and convalescent COVID-19 samples came from the United States, Italy and Spain. T cells, B-cell-depleted T cells, or PBMCs provided the cDNA or gDNA that served as material.

Germline CDR1 reads PRHDT; CDR2 reads FYEKMQ (reference sequence). There are 15 residues in the CDR3. The V end lost 4 bases, the J end lost 4 bases, and 13 bases lay between the germline ends. Per the study methods: Researchers report that nucleated cell counts were estimated from reference gene primer amplification. Profiling relied on immunoSEQ multiplex PCR, and the TCRdb table lists in-frame clones only, not all of them. V and J calls and clone size are as listed in that table; D and trimming were resolved from the DNA. Here the sample spans about 65,000 clones, roughly 83% being singletons. V and J are TRBV13 and TRBJ1-4, with D hard to call. The receptor's source is a man between 50 and 59 years old with COVID-19, enrolled during active disease. Sequencing was done on a sample of peripheral blood. The CDR3 sequence is CASSSSGGSNEKLFF. CDR3 in DNA: TGTGCCAGCAGCTCTTCCGGCGGGAGTAATGAAAAACTGTTTTTT.